This T cell receptor (beta chain) was sequenced during a study of shared clonotypes between healthy human individuals. The repertoire was sequenced with immunoSEQ multiplex PCR; TCRdb's copy has only in-frame clones and lacks some. The sample includes 500,000 to 550,000 clones, approximately 94% seen only once; the top ten take 0.05% to 0.07%. Trimming removed 5 bases from V and 4 bases from J; junction bases left unmatched: 6. This CDR3 contains 16 residues. From germline, CDR1 is MNHGY and CDR2 SAAAGT. This chain joins TRBV6-8 and TRBJ2-3, with 13 bases aligning to TRBD2. The receptor comes from a woman in her thirties in good health. The material sequenced was naive CD4+ T cells sorted from blood. The subset here: CD45RA+ positively selected. CDR3 nucleotides: TGTGCCAGCAGTCGCGGACTAGCGGGAGCTGCAGATACGCAGTATTTT. Protein sequence: CASSRGLAGAADTQYF.